The T cell receptor beta chain under discussion was sequenced for a study of somatic mutations in cytotoxic T cells in rheumatoid arthritis. Study-wide context: Using a FACSAria II or Sony SH800, a portion of the V beta antibody-stained T-cell populations were flow-sorted at nearly 100% purity, and among those populations were V beta1+ cells that were then sequenced for TCRB.

The repertoire was sequenced with immunoSEQ multiplex PCR; TCRdb's copy has only in-frame clones and lacks some. The sample includes more than 35,000 clones, 84% of them seen just once. Looked up from germline, CDR1 is LNHNV and CDR2 is YYDKDF (reference sequence). Losses at the gene ends were 0 bases for V and 0 bases for J; bases not matched to a gene: 9. This CDR3 spans 19 amino acids. The sequence came from a man between 40 and 49 years old in good health. The rearrangement links TRBV15 to TRBJ2-2; the match to TRBD1 covers 8 bases. The sample was CD8+ T cells sorted from blood. The chain's CDR3 is CATSRDFTRGPSNTGELFF. In DNA form, the CDR3 reads TGTGCCACCAGCAGAGATTTTACCAGGGGGCCTTCGAACACCGGGGAGCTGTTTTTT.